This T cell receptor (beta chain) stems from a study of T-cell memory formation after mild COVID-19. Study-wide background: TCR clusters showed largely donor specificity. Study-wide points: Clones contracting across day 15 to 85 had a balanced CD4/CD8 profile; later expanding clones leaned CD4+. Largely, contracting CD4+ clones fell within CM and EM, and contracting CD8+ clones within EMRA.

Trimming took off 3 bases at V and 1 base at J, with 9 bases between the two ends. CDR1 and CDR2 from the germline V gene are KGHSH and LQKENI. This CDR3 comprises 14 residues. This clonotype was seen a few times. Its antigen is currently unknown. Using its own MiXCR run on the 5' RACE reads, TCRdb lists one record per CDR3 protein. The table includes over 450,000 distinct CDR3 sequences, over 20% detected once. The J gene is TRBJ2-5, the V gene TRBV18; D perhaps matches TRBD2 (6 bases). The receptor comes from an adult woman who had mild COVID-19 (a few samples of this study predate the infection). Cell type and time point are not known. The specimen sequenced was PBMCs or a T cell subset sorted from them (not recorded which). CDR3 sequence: CASSPQAGQETQYF. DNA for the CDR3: TGTGCCAGCTCACCTCAAGCGGGCCAAGAGACCCAGTACTTC.